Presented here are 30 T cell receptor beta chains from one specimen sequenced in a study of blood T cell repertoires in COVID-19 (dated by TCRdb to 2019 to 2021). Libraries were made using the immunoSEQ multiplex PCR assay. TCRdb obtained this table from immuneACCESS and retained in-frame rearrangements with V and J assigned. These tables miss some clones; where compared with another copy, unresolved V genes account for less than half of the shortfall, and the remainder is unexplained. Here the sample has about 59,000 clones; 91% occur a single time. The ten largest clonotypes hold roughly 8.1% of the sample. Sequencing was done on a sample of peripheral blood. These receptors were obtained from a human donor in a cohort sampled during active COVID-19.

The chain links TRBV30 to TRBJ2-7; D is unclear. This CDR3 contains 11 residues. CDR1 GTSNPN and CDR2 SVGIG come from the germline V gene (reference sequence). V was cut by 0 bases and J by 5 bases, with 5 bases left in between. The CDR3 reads CAWSVRDEQYF. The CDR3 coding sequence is TGTGCCTGGAGTGTACGCGACGAGCAGTACTTC.

The CDR3: CASSSRQGVGYEQYF. The DNA of the CDR3 is TGTGCCAGTAGTAGCAGACAGGGTGTAGGCTACGAGCAGTACTTC. This chain connects TRBV19 to TRBJ2-7, with 7 bases matching TRBD1. Trimming took 4 bases from V and 3 from J; bases not matched to a gene: 9. The CDR3 contains 15 residues. Per the germline V gene, CDR1 is LNHDA and CDR2 is SQIVND (reference sequence).

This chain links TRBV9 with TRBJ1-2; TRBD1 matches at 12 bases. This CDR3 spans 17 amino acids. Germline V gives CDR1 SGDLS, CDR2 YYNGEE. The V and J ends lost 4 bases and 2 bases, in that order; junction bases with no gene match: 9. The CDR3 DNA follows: TGTGCCAGCAGCACCCGGGACAGGGGGCGCAGAAACTATGGCTACACCTTC. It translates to CASSTRDRGRRNYGYTF.

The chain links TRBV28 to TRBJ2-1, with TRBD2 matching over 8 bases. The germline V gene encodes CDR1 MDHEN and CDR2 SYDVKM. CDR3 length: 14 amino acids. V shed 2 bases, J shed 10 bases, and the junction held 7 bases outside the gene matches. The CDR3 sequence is CASSLTSGSGEQFF. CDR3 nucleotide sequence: TGTGCCAGCAGTTTAACCAGCGGGAGCGGGGAGCAGTTCTTC.

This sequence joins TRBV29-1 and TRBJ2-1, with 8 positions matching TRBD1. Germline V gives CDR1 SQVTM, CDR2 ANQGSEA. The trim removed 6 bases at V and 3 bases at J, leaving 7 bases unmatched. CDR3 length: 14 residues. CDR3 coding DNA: TGCAGCGTGCAAAGGGACAGGAACTACAATGAGCAGTTCTTC. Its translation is CSVQRDRNYNEQFF.

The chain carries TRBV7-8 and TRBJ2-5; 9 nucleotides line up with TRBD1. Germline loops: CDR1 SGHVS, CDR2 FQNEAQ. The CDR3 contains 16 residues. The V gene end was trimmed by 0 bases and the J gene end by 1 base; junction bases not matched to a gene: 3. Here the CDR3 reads CASSLAGTGLQETQYF. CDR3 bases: TGTGCCAGCAGCTTAGCCGGGACAGGGCTCCAAGAGACCCAGTACTTC.

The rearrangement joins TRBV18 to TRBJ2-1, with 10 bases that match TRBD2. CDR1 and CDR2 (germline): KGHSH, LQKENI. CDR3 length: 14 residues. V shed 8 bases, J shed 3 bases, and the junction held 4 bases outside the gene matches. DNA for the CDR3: TGTGCCAGCGCTATAGCGGGAGGCTACAATGAGCAGTTCTTC. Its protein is CASAIAGGYNEQFF.

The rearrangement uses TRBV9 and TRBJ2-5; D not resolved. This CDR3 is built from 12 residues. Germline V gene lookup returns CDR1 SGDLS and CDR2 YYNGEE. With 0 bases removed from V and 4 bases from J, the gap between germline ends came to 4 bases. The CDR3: CASSVAGETQYF. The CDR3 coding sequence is TGTGCCAGCAGCGTAGCCGGAGAGACCCAGTACTTC.

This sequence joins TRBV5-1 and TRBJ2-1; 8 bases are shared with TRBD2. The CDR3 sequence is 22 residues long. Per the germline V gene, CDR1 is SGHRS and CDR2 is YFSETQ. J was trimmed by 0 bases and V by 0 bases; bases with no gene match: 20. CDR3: CASSLAGGAREVSLSSYNEQFF. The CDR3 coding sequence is TGCGCCAGCAGCTTGGCGGGGGGGGCGCGGGAGGTATCCCTTAGCTCCTACAATGAGCAGTTCTTC.

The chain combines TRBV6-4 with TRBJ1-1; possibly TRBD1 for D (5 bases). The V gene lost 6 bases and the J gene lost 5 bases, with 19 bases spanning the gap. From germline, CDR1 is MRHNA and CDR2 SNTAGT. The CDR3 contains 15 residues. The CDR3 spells CASRWGRPYRTEAFF. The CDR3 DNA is TGTGCCAGCAGGTGGGGCAGGCCCTACCGGACTGAAGCTTTCTTT.

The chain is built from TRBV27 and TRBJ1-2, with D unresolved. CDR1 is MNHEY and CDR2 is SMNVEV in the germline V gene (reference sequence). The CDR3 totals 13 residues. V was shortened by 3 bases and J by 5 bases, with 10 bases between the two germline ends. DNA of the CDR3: TGTGCCAGCAGTTTGGGAGGGCTATATGGCTACACCTTC. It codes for CASSLGGLYGYTF.

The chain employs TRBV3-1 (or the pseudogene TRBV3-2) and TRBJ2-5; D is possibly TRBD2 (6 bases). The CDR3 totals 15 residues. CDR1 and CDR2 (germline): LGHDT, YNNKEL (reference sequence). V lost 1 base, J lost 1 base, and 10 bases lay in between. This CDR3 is CASSQGVAAQETQYF. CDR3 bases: TGTGCCAGCAGCCAAGGGGTAGCGGCCCAAGAGACCCAGTACTTC.

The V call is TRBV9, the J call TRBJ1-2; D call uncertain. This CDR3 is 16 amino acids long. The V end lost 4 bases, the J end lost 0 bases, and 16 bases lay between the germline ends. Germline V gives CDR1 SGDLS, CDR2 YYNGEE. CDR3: CASSIEAWAANYGYTF. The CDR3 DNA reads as TGTGCCAGCAGCATAGAAGCCTGGGCAGCTAACTATGGCTACACCTTC.

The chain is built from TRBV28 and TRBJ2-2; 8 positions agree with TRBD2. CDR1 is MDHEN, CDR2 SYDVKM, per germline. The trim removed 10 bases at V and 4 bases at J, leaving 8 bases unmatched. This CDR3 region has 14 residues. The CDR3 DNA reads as TGTGCCACGCTCGGAGCGGGGGTCACCGGGGAGCTGTTTTTT. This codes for CATLGAGVTGELFF.

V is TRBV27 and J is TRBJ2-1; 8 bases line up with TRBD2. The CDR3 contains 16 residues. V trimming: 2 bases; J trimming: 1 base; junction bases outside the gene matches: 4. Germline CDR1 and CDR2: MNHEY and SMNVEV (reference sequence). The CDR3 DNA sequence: TGTGCCAGCAGTTTAAGGCTAGCGGGTTCCTACAATGAGCAGTTCTTC. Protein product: CASSLRLAGSYNEQFF.

CDR3 nucleotide sequence: TGTGCCAGCAGCTTAACGGTGCGAGCTATGCTTAATGAGCAGTTCTTC. This translates into CASSLTVRAMLNEQFF. The rearrangement uses TRBV7-2 and TRBJ2-1, with no clear D. Per the germline V gene, CDR1 is SGHTA and CDR2 is FQGNSA. The CDR3 consists of 16 residues. V was shortened by 2 bases and J by 7 bases, with 18 bases between the two germline ends.

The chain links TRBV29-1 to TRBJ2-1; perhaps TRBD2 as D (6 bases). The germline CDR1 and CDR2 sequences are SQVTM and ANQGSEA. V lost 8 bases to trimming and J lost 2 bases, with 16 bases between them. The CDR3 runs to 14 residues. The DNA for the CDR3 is TGCAGCTCAGGTAGGGACTTGCCCTACAATGAGCAGTTCTTC. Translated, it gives CSSGRDLPYNEQFF.

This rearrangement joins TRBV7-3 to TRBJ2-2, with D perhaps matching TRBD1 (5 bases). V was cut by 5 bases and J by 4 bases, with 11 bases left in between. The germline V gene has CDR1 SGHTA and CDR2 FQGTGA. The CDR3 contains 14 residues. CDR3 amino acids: CASSTGAGTGELFF. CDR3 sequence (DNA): TGTGCCAGCAGCACAGGAGCCGGCACCGGGGAGCTGTTTTTT.

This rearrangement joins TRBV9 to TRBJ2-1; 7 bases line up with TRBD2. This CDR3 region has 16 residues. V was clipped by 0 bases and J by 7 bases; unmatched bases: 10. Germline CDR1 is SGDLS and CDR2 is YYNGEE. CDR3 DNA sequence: TGTGCCAGCAGCGTAGCGAGACTAGCATCCGGGAATGAGCAGTTCTTC. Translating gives CASSVARLASGNEQFF.

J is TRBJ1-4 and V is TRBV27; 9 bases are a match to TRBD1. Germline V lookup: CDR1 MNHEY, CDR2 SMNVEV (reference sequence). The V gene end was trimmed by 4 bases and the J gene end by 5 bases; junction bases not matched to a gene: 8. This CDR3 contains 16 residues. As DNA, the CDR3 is TGTGCCAGCAGTTCTACCCGGGACAGGGCGAATGAAAAACTGTTTTTT. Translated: CASSSTRDRANEKLFF.

CDR3 protein: CAWSSTGASGYTF. The CDR3 bases are TGTGCCTGGAGTTCCACAGGGGCCTCTGGCTACACCTTC. The chain recombines TRBV30 with TRBJ1-2; 7 nucleotides agree with TRBD1. Per germline, CDR1 GTSNPN and CDR2 SVGIG (reference sequence). CDR3 length: 13 amino acids. V gave up 2 bases and J gave up 7 bases; unmatched junction bases: 7.

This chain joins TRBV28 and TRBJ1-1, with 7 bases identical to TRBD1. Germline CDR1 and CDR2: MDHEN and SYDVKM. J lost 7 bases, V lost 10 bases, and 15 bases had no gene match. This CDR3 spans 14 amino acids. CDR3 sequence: CAITRQGPPLEAFF. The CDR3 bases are TGTGCCATCACAAGACAGGGCCCGCCACTTGAAGCTTTCTTT.

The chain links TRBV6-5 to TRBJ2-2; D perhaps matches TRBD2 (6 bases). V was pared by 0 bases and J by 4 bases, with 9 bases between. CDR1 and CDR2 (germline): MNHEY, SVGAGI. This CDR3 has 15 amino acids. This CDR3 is CASSYSRTTTGELFF. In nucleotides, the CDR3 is TGTGCCAGCAGTTACTCGAGGACTACCACCGGGGAGCTGTTTTTT.

This chain's CDR3 is CASSRRASGITDTQYF. The CDR3 region has the DNA TGTGCCAGCAGCCGGCGGGCTAGCGGAATCACAGATACGCAGTATTTT. The chain links TRBV7-2 to TRBJ2-3, with 7 bases matching TRBD2. The CDR3 loop spans 16 amino acids. The V segment lost 5 bases and the J segment 2 bases; nucleotides outside the gene matches: 10. Germline lookup yields CDR1 SGHTA and CDR2 FQGNSA.

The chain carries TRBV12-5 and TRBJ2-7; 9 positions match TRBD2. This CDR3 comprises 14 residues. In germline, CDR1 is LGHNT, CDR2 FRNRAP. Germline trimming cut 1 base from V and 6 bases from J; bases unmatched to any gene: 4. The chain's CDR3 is CASGLGGSGGEQYF. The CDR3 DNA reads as TGTGCTAGTGGTTTGGGGGGTAGCGGGGGCGAGCAGTACTTC.

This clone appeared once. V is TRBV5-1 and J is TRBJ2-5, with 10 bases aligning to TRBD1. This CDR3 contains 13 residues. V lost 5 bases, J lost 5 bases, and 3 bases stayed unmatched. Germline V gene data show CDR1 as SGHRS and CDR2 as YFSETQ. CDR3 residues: CASRTGGDETQYF. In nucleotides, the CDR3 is TGCGCCAGCAGGACAGGGGGCGACGAGACCCAGTACTTC. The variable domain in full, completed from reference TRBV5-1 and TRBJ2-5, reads KAGVTQTPRYLIKTRGQQVTLSCSPISGHRSVSWYQQTPGQGLQFLFEYFSETQRNKGNFPGRFSGRQFSNSRSEMNVSTLELGDSALYLCASRTGGDETQYFGPGTRLLVL.

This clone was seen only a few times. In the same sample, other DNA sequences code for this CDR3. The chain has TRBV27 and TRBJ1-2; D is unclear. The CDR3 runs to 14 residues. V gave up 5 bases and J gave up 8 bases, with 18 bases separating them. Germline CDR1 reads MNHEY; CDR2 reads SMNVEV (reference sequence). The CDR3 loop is CASSPRTAGGGYTF. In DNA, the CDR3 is TGTGCCAGCAGTCCAAGAACAGCGGGAGGGGGCTACACCTTC.

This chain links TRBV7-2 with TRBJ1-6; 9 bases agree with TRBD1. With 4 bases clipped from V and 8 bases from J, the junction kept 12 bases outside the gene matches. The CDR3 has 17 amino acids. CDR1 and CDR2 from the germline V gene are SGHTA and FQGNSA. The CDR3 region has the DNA TGTGCCAGCAGCTATCACCCGGACAGGGGAGGATATTCACCCCTCCACTTT. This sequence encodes CASSYHPDRGGYSPLHF.

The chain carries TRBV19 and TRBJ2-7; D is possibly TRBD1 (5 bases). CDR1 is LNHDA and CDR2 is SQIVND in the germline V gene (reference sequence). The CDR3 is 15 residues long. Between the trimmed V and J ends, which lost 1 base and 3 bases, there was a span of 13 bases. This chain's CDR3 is CASSIGAGGHYEQYF. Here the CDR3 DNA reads TGTGCCAGTAGTATAGGGGCAGGCGGACACTACGAGCAGTACTTC.

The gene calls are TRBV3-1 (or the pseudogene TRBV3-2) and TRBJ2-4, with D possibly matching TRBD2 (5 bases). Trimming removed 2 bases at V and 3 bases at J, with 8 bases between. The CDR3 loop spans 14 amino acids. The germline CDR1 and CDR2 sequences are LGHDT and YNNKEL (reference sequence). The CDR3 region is CASSQNEGKNIQYF. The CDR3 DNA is TGTGCCAGCAGCCAAAATGAGGGCAAAAACATTCAGTACTTC.